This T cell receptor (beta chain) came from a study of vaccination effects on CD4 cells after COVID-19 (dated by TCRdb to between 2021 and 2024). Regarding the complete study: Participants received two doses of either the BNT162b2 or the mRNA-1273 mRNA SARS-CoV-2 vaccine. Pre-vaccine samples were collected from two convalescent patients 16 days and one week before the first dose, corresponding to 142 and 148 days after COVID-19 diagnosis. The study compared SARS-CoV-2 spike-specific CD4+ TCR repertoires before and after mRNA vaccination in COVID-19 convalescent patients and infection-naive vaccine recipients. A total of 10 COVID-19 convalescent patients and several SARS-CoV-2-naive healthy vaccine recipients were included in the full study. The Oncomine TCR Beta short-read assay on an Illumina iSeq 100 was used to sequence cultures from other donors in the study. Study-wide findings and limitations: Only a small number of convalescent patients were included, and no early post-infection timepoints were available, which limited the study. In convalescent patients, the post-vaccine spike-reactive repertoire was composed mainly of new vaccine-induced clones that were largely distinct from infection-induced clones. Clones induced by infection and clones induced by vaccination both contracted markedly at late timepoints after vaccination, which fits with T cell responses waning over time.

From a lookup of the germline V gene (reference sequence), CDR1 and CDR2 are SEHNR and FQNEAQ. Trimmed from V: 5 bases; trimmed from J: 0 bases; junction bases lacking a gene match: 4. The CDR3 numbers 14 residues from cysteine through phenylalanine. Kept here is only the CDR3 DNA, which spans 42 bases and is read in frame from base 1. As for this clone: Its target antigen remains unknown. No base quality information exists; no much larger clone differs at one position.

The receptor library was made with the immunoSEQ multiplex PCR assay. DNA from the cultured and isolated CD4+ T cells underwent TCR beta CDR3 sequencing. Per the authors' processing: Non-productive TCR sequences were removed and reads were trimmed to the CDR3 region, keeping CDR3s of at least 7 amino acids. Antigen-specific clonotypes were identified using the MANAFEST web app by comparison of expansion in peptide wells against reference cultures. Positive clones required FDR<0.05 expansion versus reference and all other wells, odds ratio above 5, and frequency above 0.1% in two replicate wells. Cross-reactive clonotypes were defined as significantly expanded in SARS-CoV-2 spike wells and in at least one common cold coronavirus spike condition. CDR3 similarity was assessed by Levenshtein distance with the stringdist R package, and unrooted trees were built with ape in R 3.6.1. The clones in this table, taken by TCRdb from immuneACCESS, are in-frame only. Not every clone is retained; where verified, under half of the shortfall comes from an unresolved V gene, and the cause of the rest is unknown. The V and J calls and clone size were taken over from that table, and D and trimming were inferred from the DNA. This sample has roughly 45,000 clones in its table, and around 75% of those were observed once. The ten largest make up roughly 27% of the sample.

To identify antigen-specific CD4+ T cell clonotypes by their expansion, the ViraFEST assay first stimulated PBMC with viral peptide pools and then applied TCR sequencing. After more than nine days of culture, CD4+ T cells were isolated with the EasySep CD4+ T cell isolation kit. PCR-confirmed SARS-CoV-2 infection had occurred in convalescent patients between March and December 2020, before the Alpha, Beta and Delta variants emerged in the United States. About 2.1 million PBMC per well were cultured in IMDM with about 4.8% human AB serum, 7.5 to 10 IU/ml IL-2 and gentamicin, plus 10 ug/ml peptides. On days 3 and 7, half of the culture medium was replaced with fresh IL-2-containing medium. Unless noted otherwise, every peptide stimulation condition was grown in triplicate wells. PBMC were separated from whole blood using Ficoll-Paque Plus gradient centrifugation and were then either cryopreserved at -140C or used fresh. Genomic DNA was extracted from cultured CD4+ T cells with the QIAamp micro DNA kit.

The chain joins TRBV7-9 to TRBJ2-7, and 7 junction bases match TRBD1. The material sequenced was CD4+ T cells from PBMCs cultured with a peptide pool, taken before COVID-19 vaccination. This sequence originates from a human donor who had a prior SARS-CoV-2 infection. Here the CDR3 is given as CASSLGQSSYEQYF. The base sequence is TGTGCCAGCAGCCTGGGACAGAGCTCCTACGAGCAGTACTTC.